This T cell receptor beta chain was sequenced for a study of blood T cell repertoires in COVID-19. Study-wide context: PBMCs, B-cell-depleted T cells, or T cells were the source of the cDNA or gDNA that made up the material.

The participants were between roughly 18 and 90 years old and came from 24 US areas. Self-reported history from a screening survey and questionnaire set each donor's cohort. Trimming pared 2 bases from V and 1 base from J, leaving 11 bases between. The CDR3 is made up of 15 amino acids. Germline V CDR1 and CDR2: SGHAT, FQNNGV. Original analysis: Nucleated cell number was recorded as an estimate derived from reference gene primer amplification. Only in-frame clones appear in the TCRdb table, and some are missing; sequencing was by immunoSEQ multiplex PCR. V, J and clone size are taken as reported in that table, and D and trimming were inferred from the DNA itself. The sample yields about 57,000 clones, 65% to 85% seen once.

V usage is TRBV11-2 and J usage is TRBJ1-1; D is possibly TRBD1 (6 bases). The receptor was derived from a woman between 40 and 55 years old with acute COVID-19. What was sequenced was PBMCs or T cells enriched from blood (not recorded which). CDR3 sequence (DNA): TGTGCCAGCAGCTTATTAACAGGGCAGAACACTGAAGCTTTCTTT. Its protein product is CASSLLTGQNTEAFF. Combining the CDR3 with reference TRBV11-2 and TRBJ1-1 gives the whole variable domain EAGVAQSPRYKIIEKRQSVAFWCNPISGHATLYWYQQILGQGPKLLIQFQNNGVVDDSQLPKDRFSAERLKGVDSTLKIQPAKLEDSAVYLCASSLLTGQNTEAFFGQGTRLTVV.